The rows below give T cell receptor beta chains drawn from one sample of a study of regulatory T cells in long-lasting Graves disease. TCRdb re-analysed the multiplex PCR reads in MiXCR, keeping a single row per CDR3 protein. This repertoire shows under 500,000 distinct CDR3 sequences, roughly 20% found once; its top ten account for roughly 8%. Source: peripheral blood mononuclear cells (PBMCs), taken when the disease was refractory, from a patient treated with antithyroid drugs. The receptors were gathered from a female donor with Graves disease. Each CDR3 is given with its conserved first and last residue. The D gene is left open where the match is weak. The size entry is marked missing in some rows and otherwise reads once, few, many or a size class.

TRBV20-1	.	TRBJ1-5	.	CSASFGMEDQPQHF	TGCAGTGCTAGTTTCGGGATGGAGGATCAGCCCCAGCATTTT
TRBV20-1	many	TRBJ2-7	TRBD2	CSARVSGSPYEQYF	TGCAGTGCTAGAGTTAGCGGGAGCCCCTACGAGCAGTACTTC
TRBV27	few	TRBJ2-7	TRBD1	CASSLSGQPYEQYF	TGTGCCAGCAGTTTATCGGGACAGCCCTACGAGCAGTACTTC
TRBV7-6	many	TRBJ2-7	.	CASSPLVSGRISYEQYF	TGTGCCAGCAGCCCGCTCGTGTCAGGGCGGATCTCCTACGAGCAGTACTTC
TRBV6-1	.	TRBJ1-5	.	CASSPAGGFNQPQHF	TGTGCCAGCAGTCCCGCGGGGGGGTTCAATCAGCCCCAGCATTTT
TRBV6-1	.	TRBJ1-3	.	CASSGDWSSGNTIYF	TGTGCCAGCAGCGGGGACTGGAGCTCTGGAAACACCATATATTTT
TRBV5-5	few	TRBJ2-7	.	CASSLLAEMYEQYF	TGTGCCAGCAGCCTACTAGCAGAGATGTACGAGCAGTACTTC
TRBV25-1	.	TRBJ2-6	TRBD1	CASSGGRGTFAGANVLTF	TGTGCCAGCAGTGGGGGCAGGGGGACGTTCGCTGGGGCCAACGTCCTGACTTTC
TRBV30	.	TRBJ2-2	.	CAWSRSSELFF	TGTGCCTGGAGTCGCTCGTCGGAGCTGTTTTTT
TRBV12-3/TRBV12-4	many	TRBJ1-2	.	CASSRRSGYTF	TGTGCCAGCAGTAGGCGTTCTGGCTACACCTTC
TRBV4-1	few	TRBJ1-2	.	CASSPREANYGYTF	TGCGCCAGCAGCCCGAGAGAAGCTAACTATGGCTACACCTTC
TRBV14	few	TRBJ2-1	TRBD2	CASSPGLAGPRFF	TGTGCCAGCAGCCCGGGACTAGCGGGACCACGGTTCTTC
TRBV6-2/TRBV6-3	.	TRBJ1-2	.	CASSHRDRYGYTF	TGTGCCAGCAGCCACAGGGATCGCTATGGCTACACCTTC
TRBV11-2	.	TRBJ2-1	.	CASSSRVDEQFF	TGTGCCAGCAGCTCCCGCGTCGATGAGCAGTTCTTC
TRBV14	.	TRBJ2-2	TRBD2	CASSQRLAGGTGELFF	TGTGCCAGCAGCCAACGGCTAGCGGGGGGCACCGGGGAGCTGTTTTTT
TRBV5-5	.	TRBJ2-2	.	CAGSLIEGTYDTGELFF	TGTGCCGGCAGCTTGATCGAAGGGACATACGACACCGGGGAGCTGTTTTTT
TRBV10-3	many	TRBJ1-1	.	CAISESMKATEAFF	TGTGCCATCAGTGAGTCGATGAAAGCCACTGAAGCTTTCTTT
TRBV19	many	TRBJ2-6	.	CASRPGRTGSGANVLTF	TGTGCCAGTAGGCCCGGAAGAACAGGGTCTGGGGCCAACGTCCTGACTTTC
TRBV29-1	many	TRBJ2-7	.	CSVNDITYEQYF	TGCAGCGTTAACGATATAACCTACGAGCAGTACTTC
TRBV5-5	few	TRBJ2-7	TRBD2	CASRTRLSGRTYEQYF	TGTGCCAGCAGAACCCGACTAAGCGGGAGAACCTACGAGCAGTACTTC
TRBV7-3	few	TRBJ2-5	TRBD2	CASSVHGRAQETQYF	TGTGCCAGCAGCGTACACGGGAGGGCCCAAGAGACCCAGTACTTC
TRBV27	.	TRBJ2-2	.	CASSTFGGNTGELFF	TGTGCCAGCAGCACCTTTGGAGGGAACACCGGGGAGCTGTTTTTT
TRBV6-5	.	TRBJ2-7	TRBD1	CASRYPRDRGRGEQYF	TGTGCCAGCAGATACCCCCGAGACAGGGGGCGCGGCGAGCAGTACTTC
TRBV7-9	.	TRBJ1-2	TRBD1	CASRLTGTSGGYTF	TGTGCCAGCAGACTGACAGGGACTAGTGGAGGCTACACCTTC
TRBV18	.	TRBJ1-1	.	CASSKGDGWEAFF	TGTGCCAGCTCAAAAGGAGACGGATGGGAAGCTTTCTTT
TRBV20-1	many	TRBJ1-1	TRBD1	CSAPLLTGADTGGTEAFF	TGCAGTGCTCCTTTACTGACAGGGGCCGATACCGGAGGCACTGAAGCTTTCTTT
TRBV19	.	TRBJ2-1	.	CASSISEGNEQFF	TGTGCCAGTAGTATCTCGGAGGGGAATGAGCAGTTCTTC
TRBV29-1	many	TRBJ2-5	.	CSEVHSGGQETQYF	TGCAGCGAAGTGCACAGTGGGGGACAAGAGACCCAGTACTTC
TRBV20-1	.	TRBJ2-1	.	CSARALPPAGRYNEQFF	TGCAGTGCTAGAGCCCTTCCCCCGGCGGGACGCTACAATGAGCAGTTCTTC
TRBV11-2	many	TRBJ2-2	TRBD2	CASSLLAGVISGELFF	TGTGCCAGCAGCCTTCTAGCGGGAGTTATTAGCGGGGAGCTGTTTTTT
TRBV29-1	.	TRBJ2-7	.	CSVHFEAGYSYEQYF	TGCAGCGTTCATTTTGAGGCGGGCTACTCCTACGAGCAGTACTTC
TRBV4-1	.	TRBJ1-2	TRBD1	CASSQEEGGASYGYTF	TGCGCCAGCAGCCAAGAAGAAGGGGGCGCCAGCTATGGCTACACCTTC
TRBV6-5	many	TRBJ1-6	.	CASSYLGFGSPLHF	TGTGCCAGCAGTTACTTGGGATTCGGTTCACCCCTCCACTTT
TRBV30	.	TRBJ1-2	TRBD1	CAWRRDTGGYGYTF	TGTGCCTGGAGACGGGATACAGGGGGCTATGGCTACACCTTC